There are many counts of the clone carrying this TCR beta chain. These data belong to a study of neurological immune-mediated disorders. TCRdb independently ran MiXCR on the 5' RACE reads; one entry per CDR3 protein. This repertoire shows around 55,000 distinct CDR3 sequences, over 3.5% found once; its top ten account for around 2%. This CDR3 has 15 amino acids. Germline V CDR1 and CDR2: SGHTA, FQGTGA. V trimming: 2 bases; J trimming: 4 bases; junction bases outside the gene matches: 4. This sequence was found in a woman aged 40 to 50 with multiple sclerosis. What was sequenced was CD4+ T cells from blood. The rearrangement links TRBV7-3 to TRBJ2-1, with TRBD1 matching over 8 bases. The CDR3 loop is CASSLGQGYYNEQFF. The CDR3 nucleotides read TGTGCCAGCAGCTTAGGACAGGGATATTACAATGAGCAGTTCTTC.